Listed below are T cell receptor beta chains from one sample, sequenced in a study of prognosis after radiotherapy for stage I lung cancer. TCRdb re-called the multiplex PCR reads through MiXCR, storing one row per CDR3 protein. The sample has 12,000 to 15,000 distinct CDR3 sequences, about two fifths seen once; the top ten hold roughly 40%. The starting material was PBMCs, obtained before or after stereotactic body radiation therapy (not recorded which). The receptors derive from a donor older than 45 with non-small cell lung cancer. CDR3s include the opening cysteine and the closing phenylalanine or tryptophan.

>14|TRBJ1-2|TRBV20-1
CSARDQWTHYGYTF
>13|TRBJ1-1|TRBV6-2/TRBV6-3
CASRQTENTEAFF
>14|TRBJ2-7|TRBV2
CASKLGEGASEQYF
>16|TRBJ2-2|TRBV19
CASSLLTGTNTGELFF
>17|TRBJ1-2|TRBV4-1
CASSQAPRQGVSYGYTF
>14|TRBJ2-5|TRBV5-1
CASSRDSEGETQYF
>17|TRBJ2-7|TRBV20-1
CSARTGQGGSFSYEQYF
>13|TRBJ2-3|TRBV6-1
CASHSNFQDTQYF
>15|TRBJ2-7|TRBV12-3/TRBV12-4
CASTPGRTGATEQYF
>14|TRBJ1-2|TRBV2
CASSEAPGNGYYTF